This T cell receptor (beta chain) was sequenced in a study of shared clonotypes between healthy human individuals. Study results and caveats: The sharing of roughly 5% of naive CD4 clonotypes was seen across several donors.

CDR1 MDHEN and CDR2 SYDVKM come from the germline V gene. V lost 5 bases and J 3 bases, leaving 10 bases between the germline ends. CDR3 length: 14 residues. Remarks on this clone: The target antigen is unknown.

Profiling relied on immunoSEQ multiplex PCR, and the TCRdb table lists in-frame clones only, not all of them. The data contain roughly 2.2 million clones, roughly 93% of them singletons. What was sequenced was naive CD4+ T cells from PBMCs. Subset reported: CD45RA+ positively selected. This TCR derives from a man between 18 and 35 years old in good health. Some clones in this sample may be carry-over from other donors' samples. The chain employs TRBV28 and TRBJ1-4; D perhaps matches TRBD1 (5 bases). DNA of the CDR3: TGTGCCAGCAGTCTCCCCAGGGCTAATGAAAAACTGTTTTTT. Residues: CASSLPRANEKLFF.